This T cell receptor (beta chain) was documented in a study of blood T cells in healthy people across ages. Study-level information: In model experiments, template switching was able to capture about one barcoded beta molecule for every two T cells that were present. Study observations and caveats: A roughly linear fall in TCR beta diversity per million T cells was seen with increasing age. Long-lived donors had more naive CD4+ cells and higher diversity than aged donors.

A second about 6 to 12 cycle PCR used barcoded and J-beta primers. A single record per CDR3 protein comes from TCRdb applying MiXCR to the 5' RACE reads. The table records about 680,000 distinct CDR3 sequences, around 49% of them present only once. This clonotype was seen only a few times. Its antigen is not known. The CDR3 consists of 14 residues. Germline values: CDR1 KGHSH, CDR2 LQKENI. V shed 2 bases and J shed 2 bases, with 7 bases lying between them. No fewer than 7 million PBMCs went into each sample. This receptor was taken from a woman in her sixties or seventies in good health. The sample was blood. V and J are TRBV18 and TRBJ2-1, with D unclear. The CDR3 reads CASSPWRTYNEQFF. CDR3 coding DNA: TGTGCCAGCTCACCATGGCGGACCTACAATGAGCAGTTCTTC.